The 32 T cell receptor beta chains below all came from one sample that was sequenced in a study of control samples from healthy donors and cancer patients. The method was immunoSEQ multiplex PCR; TCRdb's version includes in-frame clones alone and lacks a portion of them. The repertoire has about 80,000 clones, about 90% of them found once; the top ten carry 5.5%. Sequencing was performed on blood. These receptors were taken from a man aged 45-65 years in good health.

V and J are TRBV27 and TRBJ2-7; D remains unclear. V was pared by 2 bases and J by 3 bases, with 11 bases between. CDR1 is MNHEY and CDR2 is SMNVEV in the germline V gene (reference sequence). CDR3 length equals 14 residues. CDR3 coding DNA: TGTGCCAGCAGTTTAAAAGGTTCTGACTACGAGCAGTACTTC. This encodes CASSLKGSDYEQYF.

The chain carries TRBV30 and TRBJ2-5, with TRBD2 matching over 11 bases. The CDR3 totals 16 residues. Germline assignment: CDR1 GTSNPN and CDR2 SVGIG (reference sequence). Germline trimming cut 0 bases from V and 2 bases from J; bases unmatched to any gene: 5. The CDR3 DNA follows: TGTGCCTGGAGTGTAGGGGCTAGCGGGGGGCAAGAGACCCAGTACTTC. Protein product: CAWSVGASGGQETQYF.

This clone was recorded a few times. V is TRBV6-5 and J is TRBJ2-3; D may be TRBD2 (6 bases). Looked up from germline, CDR1 is MNHEY and CDR2 is SVGAGI. This CDR3 is built from 15 residues. Trimming stripped 2 bases from V and 4 bases from J, with 13 bases between. The CDR3 DNA reads as TGTGCCAGCAGTTACGAGACTAGAGTCCCAGATACGCAGTATTTT. Translating it yields CASSYETRVPDTQYF.

The chain is built from TRBV24-1 and TRBJ2-1, with TRBD2 matching 14 bases. The V gene's germline CDR1 is KGHDR and CDR2 SFDVKD. The ends lost 5 bases at V and 10 bases at J; junction bases unmatched: 12. The CDR3 runs 17 residues. CDR3 protein: CATSAAGLAGEPGEQFF. Written as DNA, the CDR3 is TGTGCCACCAGTGCCGCGGGACTAGCGGGGGAGCCGGGGGAGCAGTTCTTC.

CDR3 sequence (DNA): TGTGCCACCAGTGATTTTGGTGGGGATGAGACCCAGTACTTC. Amino acid sequence: CATSDFGGDETQYF. V gene TRBV24-1 combines with J gene TRBJ2-5; no definite D call. Trimming left V 1 base short and J 5 bases short, with 10 bases between. The CDR3 is made up of 14 amino acids. The germline V gene has CDR1 KGHDR and CDR2 SFDVKD.

The rearrangement links TRBV24-1 to TRBJ2-2, with 7 positions matching TRBD2. J lost 2 bases, V lost 1 base, and 3 bases had no gene match. The CDR3 spans 16 residues. The germline V gene encodes CDR1 KGHDR and CDR2 SFDVKD. As DNA, the CDR3 is TGTGCCACCAGTGATTTCAGGACTAGTAACACCGGGGAGCTGTTTTTT. Its protein is CATSDFRTSNTGELFF.

This sequence joins TRBV10-3 and TRBJ2-3; TRBD1 aligns across 7 bases. This CDR3 is built from 15 residues. Unmatched junction bases numbered 11, after V lost 10 bases and J lost 1 base. Germline CDR1 is ENHRY and CDR2 is SYGVKD. This CDR3 is CATEEPGQRTDTQYF. In DNA form, the CDR3 reads TGTGCCACAGAAGAACCGGGACAGCGCACAGATACGCAGTATTTT.

This clone was seen only once. DNA of the CDR3: TGTGCCAGCAGCCCCTCCCTCGGACAGCTGAGCACTGAAGCTTTCTTT. This codes for CASSPSLGQLSTEAFF. J is TRBJ1-1 and V is TRBV3-1 (or the pseudogene TRBV3-2), with D tentatively TRBD1 (6 bases). CDR1 is LGHDT and CDR2 is YNNKEL in the germline V gene (reference sequence). Trimming stripped 4 bases from V and 4 bases from J, with 19 bases between. The CDR3 has 16 amino acids.

V and J are TRBV19 and TRBJ1-2, with TRBD1 identical over 7 bases. The CDR3 consists of 16 residues. V shed 5 bases, J shed 0 bases, and the junction held 9 bases outside the gene matches. From germline, CDR1 is LNHDA and CDR2 SQIVND (reference sequence). CDR3 in DNA: TGTGCCAGTAGTGGCCCCGGGACAGCCTCTAACTATGGCTACACCTTC. This gives the protein CASSGPGTASNYGYTF.

CDR3 loop: CASSLSPVLGYTF. The CDR3 nucleotides are TGTGCCAGCAGTTTATCGCCGGTCCTTGGCTACACCTTC. This chain connects TRBV27 to TRBJ1-2; no reliable D call. From germline, CDR1 is MNHEY and CDR2 SMNVEV (reference sequence). The ends were cut back, 0 bases at V and 7 bases at J, with 9 bases in the middle. The CDR3 has 13 amino acids.

This chain connects TRBV12-3 or TRBV12-4 to TRBJ2-5; D is undetermined. Trimming left V 6 bases short and J 5 bases short, with 7 bases between. The CDR3 sequence is 11 residues long. In nucleotides, the CDR3 is TGTGCCAGCAGGAAAGGGGAGACCCAGTACTTC. Its translation: CASRKGETQYF.

The rearrangement joins TRBV3-1 (or the pseudogene TRBV3-2) to TRBJ2-7; no firm D call. The CDR3 totals 12 residues. Germline V gene data show CDR1 as LGHDT and CDR2 as YNNKEL (reference sequence). The V and J ends lost 3 bases and 6 bases respectively, with 9 bases between them. CDR3 sequence (DNA): TGTGCCAGCAGCCATTGGTTGGGCGAGCAGTACTTC. It yields the protein CASSHWLGEQYF.

The chain employs TRBV4-2 and TRBJ2-3; 7 bases map to TRBD2. Germline V gene lookup returns CDR1 LGHNA and CDR2 YNFKEQ. This CDR3 region has 17 residues. V was clipped by 5 bases and J by 0 bases; unmatched bases: 11. CDR3 sequence: CASSIRAGVESTDTQYF. The CDR3 DNA sequence: TGTGCCAGCAGCATCCGTGCGGGGGTGGAAAGCACAGATACGCAGTATTTT.

The gene calls are TRBV12-3 or TRBV12-4 and TRBJ2-5; tentatively, D is TRBD2 (5 bases). The V and J ends lost 7 bases and 5 bases respectively, with 11 bases between them. The CDR3 loop spans 12 amino acids. CDR3 bases: TGTGCCAGCACCTTACTAGGGGAGACCCAGTACTTC. Amino acid sequence: CASTLLGETQYF.

The chain is built from TRBV25-1 and TRBJ2-2; perhaps TRBD2 as D (5 bases). The CDR3 loop spans 14 amino acids. V dropped 1 base and J dropped 3 bases, with 6 bases sitting between them. CDR1 and CDR2 from the germline V gene are MGHDK and SYGVNS. Written as DNA, the CDR3 is TGTGCCAGCAGTGAATCGGGATACACCGGGGAGCTGTTTTTT. This encodes CASSESGYTGELFF.

The chain recombines TRBV14 with TRBJ2-1, with 7 bases identical to TRBD2. The germline CDR1 and CDR2 sequences are SGHDN and FVKESK. Germline trimming cut 6 bases from V and 8 bases from J; bases unmatched to any gene: 13. This CDR3 is 15 amino acids long. The CDR3 protein is CASSWDLSRGDEQFF. The CDR3 bases are TGTGCCAGCAGTTGGGACCTATCCCGGGGGGATGAGCAGTTCTTC.

This chain joins TRBV10-3 and TRBJ2-3; 7 nucleotides align to TRBD1. The length of the CDR3 is 16 residues. Trimming took 0 bases from V and 8 from J; bases not matched to a gene: 11. The V gene's germline CDR1 is ENHRY and CDR2 SYGVKD. DNA of the CDR3: TGTGCCATCAGTGAGTCGCGACAGGGTGATCTTGGTACGCAGTATTTT. Translating it yields CAISESRQGDLGTQYF.

The chain employs TRBV6-5 and TRBJ2-3, with D unresolved. Trimming took 6 bases from V and 2 from J, leaving 9 bases between them. Germline lookup yields CDR1 MNHEY and CDR2 SVGAGI. The CDR3 is made up of 13 amino acids. Written as DNA, the CDR3 is TGTGCCAGCAGCCCAAGATACACAGATACGCAGTATTTT. Its protein is CASSPRYTDTQYF.

The sample holds a few counts of this clone. V usage is TRBV18 and J usage is TRBJ2-1; TRBD2 matches at 9 bases. Germline CDR1 reads KGHSH; CDR2 reads LQKENI. V shed 3 bases and J 5 bases; nucleotides not matched to a gene: 5. This CDR3 has 15 amino acids. Written as DNA, the CDR3 is TGTGCCAGCTCACCTCTGACTAGCGGTGACAATGAGCAGTTCTTC. Amino acids: CASSPLTSGDNEQFF.

In this sample, this clone turned up once. CDR3 sequence (DNA): TGTGCCAGCAGCCCTTATTACGGGAATTCACCCCTCCACTTT. As protein: CASSPYYGNSPLHF. The chain joins TRBV7-9 to TRBJ1-6; D call uncertain. This CDR3 comprises 14 residues. Trimming removed 5 bases from V and 7 bases from J, with 12 bases in between. CDR1 and CDR2 from the germline V gene are SEHNR and FQNEAQ (reference sequence). Looking up the rest from reference TRBV7-9 and TRBJ1-6 gives the full variable domain: DTGVSQNPRHKITKRGQNVTFRCDPISEHNRLYWYRQTLGQGPEFLTYFQNEAQLEKSRLLSDRFSAERPKGSFSTLEIQRTEQGDSAMYLCASSPYYGNSPLHFGNGTRLTVT.

The chain is built from TRBV19 and TRBJ2-7; D gene unclear. Per the germline V gene, CDR1 is LNHDA and CDR2 is SQIVND (reference sequence). Trimming took off 6 bases at V and 0 bases at J, with 12 bases between the two ends. CDR3 length: 14 amino acids. For the CDR3, the DNA is TGTGCCAGTAGAGACTCGGGTCTCTCCTACGAGCAGTACTTC. Its protein is CASRDSGLSYEQYF.

The chain couples TRBV2 to TRBJ2-7; 7 bases align to TRBD1. Germline-derived CDR1 and CDR2 are SNHLY and FYNNEI. CDR3 length: 12 amino acids. The trim removed 10 bases at V and 2 bases at J, leaving 5 bases unmatched. CDR3 coding DNA: TGTGCCACCCGACAGGGCCCCTACGAGCAGTACTTC. Its protein product is CATRQGPYEQYF. Supplemented by reference TRBV2 and TRBJ2-7, the full variable domain reads EPEVTQTPSHQVTQMGQEVILRCVPISNHLYFYWYRQILGQKVEFLVSFYNNEISEKSEIFDDQFSVERPDGSNFTLKIRSTKLEDSAMYFCATRQGPYEQYFGPGTRLTVT.

J is TRBJ1-1 and V is TRBV3-1 (or the pseudogene TRBV3-2); D gene unclear. V was pared by 4 bases and J by 4 bases, with 10 bases between. Per the germline V gene, CDR1 is LGHDT and CDR2 is YNNKEL (reference sequence). The CDR3 totals 13 residues. The CDR3 DNA sequence: TGTGCCAGCAGCCGGACTGCCTTCACTGAAGCTTTCTTT. The encoded protein is CASSRTAFTEAFF.

This clone was seen a few times. This rearrangement joins TRBV6-2 or TRBV6-3 to TRBJ1-5; 7 nucleotides align to TRBD1. Trimming took 4 bases from V and 9 from J; bases not matched to a gene: 9. CDR1 and CDR2 from the germline V gene are MNHEY and SVGEGT. CDR3 length: 14 residues. The CDR3 here is CASSSQGERWPQHF. CDR3 bases: TGTGCCAGCAGTTCTCAGGGGGAAAGGTGGCCCCAGCATTTT.

This rearrangement joins TRBV19 to TRBJ2-3; TRBD2 matches 10 bases. The CDR3 length is 16 residues. Germline V gene data show CDR1 as LNHDA and CDR2 as SQIVND (reference sequence). The trim removed 3 bases at V and 0 bases at J, leaving 3 bases unmatched. This CDR3 reads CASSIRTSGSTDTQYF. CDR3 coding DNA: TGTGCCAGTAGTATTAGGACTAGCGGTAGCACAGATACGCAGTATTTT.

This clone appeared once. The genes are TRBV6-5 and TRBJ1-4; D not certain. Trimming shortened V by 6 bases and J by 14 bases, and 19 bases separated the two germline ends. The CDR3 is 13 residues long. Per germline, CDR1 MNHEY and CDR2 SVGAGI. CDR3 loop: CASRNSGEKRLFF. Written as DNA, the CDR3 is TGTGCCAGCAGAAATTCTGGTGAAAAAAGGCTGTTTTTT.

This clone was picked up one time. The J gene is TRBJ1-1, the V gene TRBV7-9, with D uncertain. V gave up 5 bases and J gave up 7 bases, with 8 bases separating them. The germline V gene has CDR1 SEHNR and CDR2 FQNEAQ (reference sequence). This CDR3 region has 11 residues. CDR3 region: CASSLGREAFF. CDR3 in DNA: TGTGCCAGCAGCCTCGGACGTGAAGCTTTCTTT. The full variable domain, completed using reference TRBV7-9 and TRBJ1-1, is DTGVSQNPRHKITKRGQNVTFRCDPISEHNRLYWYRQTLGQGPEFLTYFQNEAQLEKSRLLSDRFSAERPKGSFSTLEIQRTEQGDSAMYLCASSLGREAFFGQGTRLTVV.

The chain couples TRBV27 to TRBJ2-2; TRBD2 matches at 10 bases. The CDR3 is 17 amino acids. Germline V gene sequence: CDR1 MNHEY, CDR2 SMNVEV (reference sequence). The trim removed 5 bases at V and 4 bases at J, leaving 10 bases unmatched. CDR3 DNA sequence: TGTGCCAGCAGTCCCCGCATCCAGCGGGGGGGCACCGGGGAGCTGTTTTTT. Protein sequence: CASSPRIQRGGTGELFF.

V and J are TRBV25-1 and TRBJ1-1; 8 bases are a match to TRBD1. The CDR3 is 17 residues long. CDR1 and CDR2 (germline): MGHDK, SYGVNS. After removal of 3 bases from V and 4 bases from J, the junction contained 13 bases not matched to a gene. This CDR3 reads CASSDRGQGFGSTEAFF. CDR3 bases: TGTGCCAGCAGTGACCGTGGACAGGGTTTCGGGAGCACTGAAGCTTTCTTT.

This chain uses TRBV27 with TRBJ1-2; tentative D call: TRBD1 (5 bases). The CDR3 totals 14 residues. The V gene lost 6 bases and the J gene lost 1 base, with 12 bases spanning the gap. Germline lookup yields CDR1 MNHEY and CDR2 SMNVEV (reference sequence). The CDR3 DNA follows: TGTGCCAGCAGCCGTACCGGGGGTAACTATGGCTACACCTTC. Protein: CASSRTGGNYGYTF.

In this sample, this clone turned up once. The chain recombines TRBV6-5 with TRBJ2-2; D remains unclear. The CDR3 sequence is 14 residues long. Germline loops: CDR1 MNHEY, CDR2 SVGAGI. V lost 6 bases to trimming and J lost 0 bases, with 8 bases between them. The CDR3 DNA sequence: TGTGCCAGCAGAACCGGGTCGAACACCGGGGAGCTGTTTTTT. Translating gives CASRTGSNTGELFF.

This chain connects TRBV18 to TRBJ1-4, with 9 nucleotides matching TRBD1. CDR3 length: 17 residues. V dropped 3 bases and J dropped 6; count of bases not matched to a gene: 11. Per the germline V gene, CDR1 is KGHSH and CDR2 is LQKENI. The chain's CDR3 is CASSPPLEDRGYEKLFF. The CDR3 coding sequence is TGTGCCAGCTCACCGCCCCTCGAGGACAGGGGATATGAAAAACTGTTTTTT.